This TCR beta chain comes out of a study of T cells after yellow fever vaccination. Turning to the study itself: EM, EMRA, CM and Tscm memory subsets were separated by sorting (using CD3, CD45RA, CCR7 and CD95). Whole-study results and caveats: Abundant clonotypes (contaminants from the bulk population) could be present in FACS-sorted repertoires.

TCRdb redid the calling of the 5' RACE reads with MiXCR, one entry per CDR3 protein. Of fewer than 35,000 distinct CDR3 sequences listed, 10% were seen once; the top ten hold 12%. J lost 7 bases, V lost 4 bases, and 7 bases had no gene match. Germline CDR1 and CDR2: MGHRA and YSYEKL. The CDR3 runs 14 residues. The sample holds many counts of this clonotype. The sequence was collected from a man aged 18 to 29 who received the YFV17D yellow fever vaccine. The sample in question was PBMCs, either bulk or a sorted T-cell subset (CD4+, CD8+, memory, or dextramer-sorted; not recorded which), obtained approximately 15 days after the first yellow fever vaccination. The chain joins TRBV4-1 to TRBJ1-5; 7 bases fit TRBD1. This chain's CDR3 is CASSRTQGNQPQHF. The CDR3 DNA reads TGCGCCAGCAGCCGCACACAGGGGAACCAGCCCCAGCATTTT.